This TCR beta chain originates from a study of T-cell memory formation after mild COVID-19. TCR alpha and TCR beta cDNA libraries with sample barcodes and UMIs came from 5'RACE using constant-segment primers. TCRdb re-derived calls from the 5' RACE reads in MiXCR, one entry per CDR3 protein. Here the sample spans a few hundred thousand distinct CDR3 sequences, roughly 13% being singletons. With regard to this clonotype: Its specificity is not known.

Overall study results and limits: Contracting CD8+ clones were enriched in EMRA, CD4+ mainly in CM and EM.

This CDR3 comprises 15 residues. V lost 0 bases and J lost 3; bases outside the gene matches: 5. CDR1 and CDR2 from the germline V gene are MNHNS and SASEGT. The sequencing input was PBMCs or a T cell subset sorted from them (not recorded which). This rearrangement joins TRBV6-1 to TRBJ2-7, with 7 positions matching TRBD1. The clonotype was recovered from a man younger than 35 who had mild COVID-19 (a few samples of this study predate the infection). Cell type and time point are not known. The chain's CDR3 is CASSEARTGIYEQYV. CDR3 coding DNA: TGTGCCAGCAGTGAAGCGAGGACAGGCATCTACGAGCAGTACGTC.